A selection of T cell receptor beta chains follows, all from one sample in a study of T cells in Graves' hyperthyroidism and ophthalmopathy. TCRdb reprocessed the multiplex PCR reads with MiXCR, giving one entry per CDR3 protein. The repertoire holds around 350,000 distinct CDR3 sequences, with more than 15% as singletons. The source material was blood. The origin of the receptors is a woman between 18 and 29 years old with Graves' hyperthyroidism that later progressed to Graves' ophthalmopathy. CDR3s include the opening cysteine and the closing phenylalanine or tryptophan. D genes are given only for firm matches. The size field is filled for only some rows; it gives once, few, many or a size class.

size,J,V,D,DNA,CDR3
many,TRBJ1-4,TRBV20-1,-,TGCAGTGGTAGGGGGAGGGCTAATGAAAAACTGTTTTTT,CSGRGRANEKLFF
many,TRBJ2-7,TRBV11-2,TRBD2,TGTGCCAGCAGCTTAGATCGGGGGACTAGTCCCTACGAGCAGTACTTC,CASSLDRGTSPYEQYF
-,TRBJ2-3,TRBV29-1,TRBD2,TGCAGCTCTGGGGGGGGGGGAGGAACAGATACGCAGTATTTT,CSSGGGGGTDTQYF
few,TRBJ2-5,TRBV30,-,TGTGCCTGGAGCAGGGACACTCTTTCTCCGTACTTC,CAWSRDTLSPYF
-,TRBJ2-1,TRBV6-6,TRBD2,TGTGCCAGCAGTTACGTGGAGACTAGCGTTTACAATGAGCAGTTCTTC,CASSYVETSVYNEQFF
many,TRBJ2-2,TRBV5-1,-,TGCGCCAGCAGCTTGTTTAGCGGGGAGCTGTTTTTT,CASSLFSGELFF
many,TRBJ2-5,TRBV11-2,-,TGTGCCAGCAGCTTCGGAGAGAGAGCCATGGAGACCCAGTACTTC,CASSFGERAMETQYF
many,TRBJ2-5,TRBV11-2,TRBD2,TGTGCCAGCAGCTCCAGACTAGCGGGAGCCCAAGAGACCCAGTACTTC,CASSSRLAGAQETQYF
few,TRBJ2-1,TRBV5-1,-,TGCGCCAGCAGCCCCTCGGGAGAACAATACAATGAGCAGTTCTTC,CASSPSGEQYNEQFF
many,TRBJ2-3,TRBV5-1,TRBD2,TGCGCCAGCAGCTTGGAGGCTAGCGGAGACACAGATACGCAGTATTTT,CASSLEASGDTDTQYF
-,TRBJ2-7,TRBV20-1,-,TGCAGTGCCCGCAGAGGGGCAGGGGCCAGTGAGCAGTACTTC,CSARRGAGASEQYF
-,TRBJ2-5,TRBV9,TRBD1,TGTGCCAGCAGCGTCGGACAGGGGGAGCGAGAGACCCAGTACTTC,CASSVGQGERETQYF
many,TRBJ1-5,TRBV4-1,-,TGCGCCAGCAGCCCGCTAGGTAATCAGCCCCAGCATTTT,CASSPLGNQPQHF
-,TRBJ2-7,TRBV27,-,TGTGCCAGCGGGACCGAACTGTCCTACGAGCAGTACTTC,CASGTELSYEQYF
-,TRBJ2-1,TRBV3-2,-,TGTGCCAGCAGCCAAGGGGTAGCGGGAGGGCCCCCCTACAATGAGCAGTTCTTC,CASSQGVAGGPPYNEQFF
many,TRBJ2-5,TRBV3-1,-,TGTGCCAGCAGCCAAGAACCCCAAGAGACCCAGTACTTC,CASSQEPQETQYF
-,TRBJ2-7,TRBV20-1,TRBD2,TGCAGTGCTAGTGGCCTATTTGTGGGACTAGCGGCCGAGCAGTACTTC,CSASGLFVGLAAEQYF
-,TRBJ1-5,TRBV6-1,-,TGTGCCAGCAGCGACGGGCCCCAGCATTTT,CASSDGPQHF
many,TRBJ2-7,TRBV9,TRBD1,TGTGCCAGCAGCGTAGGCGACGGGACAGGGGCCTTAGAGCAGTACTTC,CASSVGDGTGALEQYF
many,TRBJ2-2,TRBV30,-,TGTGCCTGGACTAACAGGGACACCGGGGAGCTGTTTTTT,CAWTNRDTGELFF
few,TRBJ1-5,TRBV15,-,TGTGCCACCAGCAGAGAACCCCTGGGCAATCAGCCCCAGCATTTT,CATSREPLGNQPQHF
once,TRBJ2-2,TRBV6-1,-,TGTGCCAGCATGGCTCAGCACACCGGGGAGCTGTTTTTT,CASMAQHTGELFF
many,TRBJ1-4,TRBV18,-,TGTGCCAGCTCACCATACGTCCCAGAAAAACTGTTTTTT,CASSPYVPEKLFF
once,TRBJ2-7,TRBV15,-,TGTGCCACCAGCAGAGACGGGGGACCCTACGAGCAGTACTTC,CATSRDGGPYEQYF
many,TRBJ2-1,TRBV7-6,-,TGTGCCAGCGGCCTATACAATGAGCAGTTCTTC,CASGLYNEQFF
many,TRBJ1-5,TRBV6-1,-,TGTGCCACCCAGGTGGGAAATCAGCCCCAGCATTTT,CATQVGNQPQHF
-,TRBJ1-2,TRBV20-1,TRBD1,TGCAGTGCTAGAACCCCGGGACAGGGGTTGGAGGGCTACACCTTC,CSARTPGQGLEGYTF
few,TRBJ1-6,TRBV20-1,TRBD1,TGCAGTGGTCTCGGGACAGGGGTTTCACCCCTCCACTTT,CSGLGTGVSPLHF
few,TRBJ1-5,TRBV6-4,-,TGTGCCAGCAGTGACAGGACCGGGGAGGGTCAGCCCCAGCATTTT,CASSDRTGEGQPQHF
-,TRBJ2-7,TRBV27,-,TGTGCCAGCCCTTCGGGGCAGTCCTACGAGCAGTACTTC,CASPSGQSYEQYF
few,TRBJ2-1,TRBV4-2,TRBD2,TGTGCCAGCAGCCAAGAGGCTAGCGGGGCCCACAATGAGCAGTTCTTC,CASSQEASGAHNEQFF
many,TRBJ2-1,TRBV7-9,-,TGTGCCAGCAGCACAGGGCGTAGCTCCTACAATGAGCAGTTCTTC,CASSTGRSSYNEQFF
few,TRBJ2-7,TRBV2,-,TGTGCCAGCAGTGGGGGGGCTGCCTACGAGCAGTACTTC,CASSGGAAYEQYF
many,TRBJ2-5,TRBV7-8,TRBD1,TGTGCCAGCAGCCCTACAGGGGGGCGAGAGACCCAGTACTTC,CASSPTGGRETQYF
-,TRBJ2-3,TRBV19,-,TGTGCAATCGATCCGGGGGCAGATACGCAGTATTTT,CAIDPGADTQYF
-,TRBJ1-2,TRBV20-1,-,TGCAGTGCGAGGACAGCTCGATCTAACTATGGCTACACCTTC,CSARTARSNYGYTF
few,TRBJ2-1,TRBV6-2/TRBV6-3,-,TGTGCCAGCAGTAGACGGGGGAGCTCCTACAATGAGCAGTTCTTC,CASSRRGSSYNEQFF
many,TRBJ2-1,TRBV6-2/TRBV6-3,TRBD2,TGTGCCAGCAGTCTGACTAGCGGGGCTCTAAATGAGCAGTTCTTC,CASSLTSGALNEQFF
few,TRBJ1-6,TRBV27,TRBD1,TGTGCCAGCAGTCTACTAATCCGGACAGGGGAGAATTCACCCCTCCACTTT,CASSLLIRTGENSPLHF
many,TRBJ2-7,TRBV14,TRBD2,TGTGCCAGCAGCCAAGATCCCAGCGGGAGCTCCGAGCAGTACTTC,CASSQDPSGSSEQYF
many,TRBJ2-7,TRBV5-1,-,TGCGCCAGCAGCTCGGACGGGACCTACGAGCAGTACTTC,CASSSDGTYEQYF
many,TRBJ1-1,TRBV5-1,-,TGCGCCAGCAGCTTGGGGGAGAGCACTGAAGCTTTCTTT,CASSLGESTEAFF
-,TRBJ2-7,TRBV20-1,-,TGCAGTGCTAAAGACCCCTACACCTACGAGCAGTACTTC,CSAKDPYTYEQYF
-,TRBJ1-1,TRBV20-1,-,TGCAGTGCGCCAGGCCCCACTGGGGAGGACACTGAAGCTTTCTTT,CSAPGPTGEDTEAFF
many,TRBJ2-5,TRBV12-3/TRBV12-4,-,TGTGCCAGCAGTCCCGGGTCCCCGAGAGGGGAGACCCAGTACTTC,CASSPGSPRGETQYF
few,TRBJ2-1,TRBV4-1,-,TGCGCCAGCAGCCACAGACGGGTCCGGCCCGACCCGCGGGGCAATGAGCAGTTCTTC,CASSHRRVRPDPRGNEQFF
few,TRBJ2-5,TRBV12-3/TRBV12-4,TRBD1,TGTGCCAGCAACCTCGACAGGGGCGGGGAGACCCAGTACTTC,CASNLDRGGETQYF
-,TRBJ2-2,TRBV2,-,TGTGCCAGCAGTGAAGGGGCAGACGCGGAGCTGTTTTTT,CASSEGADAELFF
-,TRBJ2-3,TRBV7-9,TRBD2,TGTGCCAGCAGCTTAGGCCTAGCGGCCCTTTACACAGATACGCAGTATTTT,CASSLGLAALYTDTQYF
many,TRBJ2-7,TRBV27,-,TGTGCCAGCAGTTTATCGTGGGCCTACGAGCAGTACTTC,CASSLSWAYEQYF
-,TRBJ1-2,TRBV6-4,TRBD1,TGTGCCGCCCCCGGACAGGCTGACTATGGCTACACCTTC,CAAPGQADYGYTF
many,TRBJ2-7,TRBV27,-,TGTGCCAGCAGTCCCCAGACTGGGCTCTACGAGCAGTACTTC,CASSPQTGLYEQYF
many,TRBJ2-1,TRBV7-2,TRBD2,TGTGCCAGCAGCCTTTTGACTAGCGACTACAATGAGCAGTTCTTC,CASSLLTSDYNEQFF
few,TRBJ2-3,TRBV10-3,-,TGTGCCATCAGTGAGTCCACAGGTAGCACAGATACGCAGTATTTT,CAISESTGSTDTQYF